These T cell receptor beta chains were read from a single sample in a study of T cells in tumors after PD-1 blockade. Some clones are missing from TCRdb's copy, which holds only in-frame ones; the method was immunoSEQ multiplex PCR. The table has over 60,000 clones, 74% seen once. This specimen consisted of PBMCs, obtained after anti-PD-1 treatment. These receptors were taken from a human donor with basal cell carcinoma. Both conserved end residues are part of each CDR3. Fields, in order: J gene, D gene, V gene, clone size, CDR3 DNA, CDR3 protein. D genes are given only for firm matches. The listing skips clone size in some rows; elsewhere it reads once, few, many or a size class.

j_gene: TRBJ2-7
d_gene: NA
v_gene: TRBV27
abundance: NA
CDR3nt: TGTGCCAGCAGTTTCAGTGTGGGGGGCCAAAACGAGCAGTACTTC
CDR3aa: CASSFSVGGQNEQYF

j_gene: TRBJ1-6
d_gene: TRBD1
v_gene: TRBV6-1
abundance: NA
CDR3nt: TGTGCCAGCAGTGAAGCGGCGGACAGGGGGCGTTCACCCCTCCACTTT
CDR3aa: CASSEAADRGRSPLHF

j_gene: TRBJ2-7
d_gene: TRBD1
v_gene: TRBV7-9
abundance: NA
CDR3nt: TGTGCCAGCAGCCCCAGGAGGGCGGCGACAGGGGGAACCTACGAGCAGTACTTC
CDR3aa: CASSPRRAATGGTYEQYF

j_gene: TRBJ2-3
d_gene: TRBD1
v_gene: TRBV28
abundance: once
CDR3nt: TGTGCCAGCAGTGGACAGGGGAAAACAGATACGCAGTATTTT
CDR3aa: CASSGQGKTDTQYF

j_gene: TRBJ2-5
d_gene: TRBD1
v_gene: TRBV10-3
abundance: NA
CDR3nt: TGTGCCATCAGTGAGTCGAGGGGGCAGGGGGAGACCCAGTACTTC
CDR3aa: CAISESRGQGETQYF

j_gene: TRBJ2-5
d_gene: NA
v_gene: TRBV6-5
abundance: NA
CDR3nt: TGTGCCAGCACCACCTCGGGCAGGGCCGAAGAGACCCAGTACTTC
CDR3aa: CASTTSGRAEETQYF

j_gene: TRBJ2-2
d_gene: NA
v_gene: TRBV9
abundance: NA
CDR3nt: TGTGCCAGCAGCGTAGAGCCCGCGAACACCGGGGAGCTGTTTTTT
CDR3aa: CASSVEPANTGELFF

j_gene: TRBJ1-5
d_gene: NA
v_gene: TRBV28
abundance: NA
CDR3nt: TGTGCCAGCAGGGGGGGATATGAGGACCGGCATCAGCCCCAGCATTTT
CDR3aa: CASRGGYEDRHQPQHF

j_gene: TRBJ1-1
d_gene: NA
v_gene: TRBV9
abundance: NA
CDR3nt: TGTGCCAGCAGCGTAGTAGGCACGAACACTGAAGCTTTCTTT
CDR3aa: CASSVVGTNTEAFF

j_gene: TRBJ1-3
d_gene: NA
v_gene: TRBV5-4
abundance: NA
CDR3nt: TGTGCCAGCAGCTTGGACAGTATTGGAAACACCATATATTTT
CDR3aa: CASSLDSIGNTIYF

j_gene: TRBJ1-2
d_gene: NA
v_gene: TRBV28
abundance: NA
CDR3nt: TGTGCCAGCAGTGTACCCGCAGCCTCCACAAGTCATGGCTACACCTTC
CDR3aa: CASSVPAASTSHGYTF

j_gene: TRBJ2-5
d_gene: TRBD2
v_gene: TRBV19
abundance: NA
CDR3nt: TGTGCCAGTAGTATAGGCACTAGCGGGGGAGAGACCCAGTACTTC
CDR3aa: CASSIGTSGGETQYF

j_gene: TRBJ2-5
d_gene: NA
v_gene: TRBV4-1
abundance: NA
CDR3nt: TGCGCCAGCAGCCTCAGGGTGGGGGGAATGGAGACCCAGTACTTC
CDR3aa: CASSLRVGGMETQYF

j_gene: TRBJ2-7
d_gene: TRBD2
v_gene: TRBV27
abundance: NA
CDR3nt: TGTGCCAGCAGTCCCCGGGGGGGCGGGGAGCAGTACTTC
CDR3aa: CASSPRGGGEQYF

j_gene: TRBJ1-4
d_gene: NA
v_gene: TRBV5-1
abundance: NA
CDR3nt: TGCGCCAGCAGCTTGGGAGGGTTTCCTAATGAAAAACTGTTTTTT
CDR3aa: CASSLGGFPNEKLFF

j_gene: TRBJ1-5
d_gene: NA
v_gene: TRBV6-5
abundance: NA
CDR3nt: TGTGCCAGCAGAAGCAATCAGCCCCAGCATTTT
CDR3aa: CASRSNQPQHF

j_gene: TRBJ2-2
d_gene: NA
v_gene: TRBV27
abundance: medium-sized
CDR3nt: TGTGCCAGCAGTTTAGACGGCCCCACCGGGGAGCTGTTTTTT
CDR3aa: CASSLDGPTGELFF

j_gene: TRBJ1-6
d_gene: NA
v_gene: TRBV7-2
abundance: once
CDR3nt: TGTGCCAGCAGCTTAGCAGCGGGAGGGTATTCACCCCTCCACTTT
CDR3aa: CASSLAAGGYSPLHF

j_gene: TRBJ1-5
d_gene: TRBD1
v_gene: TRBV2
abundance: NA
CDR3nt: TGTGCCAGCAGTCTGACAGGGTTGGCTCAGCCCCAGCATTTT
CDR3aa: CASSLTGLAQPQHF

j_gene: TRBJ2-1
d_gene: TRBD2
v_gene: TRBV6-1
abundance: NA
CDR3nt: TGTGCCAGCAGTGAAGACGGCGGGGGGGGACACAATGAGCAGTTCTTC
CDR3aa: CASSEDGGGGHNEQFF

j_gene: TRBJ2-3
d_gene: TRBD2
v_gene: TRBV19
abundance: once
CDR3nt: TGTGCCAGTAGTACTAGCGGGGGCACAGATACGCAGTATTTT
CDR3aa: CASSTSGGTDTQYF

j_gene: TRBJ1-5
d_gene: NA
v_gene: TRBV7-9
abundance: NA
CDR3nt: TGTGCCAGCGGGGCTCCGGGCCGCAATCAGCCCCAGCATTTT
CDR3aa: CASGAPGRNQPQHF

j_gene: TRBJ1-2
d_gene: TRBD1
v_gene: TRBV25-1
abundance: NA
CDR3nt: TGTGCCAGCAGGGCCGGGACAGGTATCTATGGCTACACCTTC
CDR3aa: CASRAGTGIYGYTF